These T cell receptor beta chains were read from a single sample in a study of cytomegalovirus exposure and HLA in healthy donors. Clones were sequenced by immunoSEQ multiplex PCR, and TCRdb holds only the in-frame ones, with some missing. In the table there are 200,000 to 250,000 clones, 81% of which are singletons. The specimen was PBMCs. These receptors all come from a woman aged 55 to 70 in good health and CMV-seropositive. CDR3s include the opening cysteine and the closing phenylalanine or tryptophan. A D gene is named only where the DNA matches it firmly. Size is stated for part of the rows, as once, few or many counts, or as a class when the clone is expanded.

TRBJ1-5	TRBV7-9	TRBD1	few	TGTGCCAGCAGCGGTACAGGGGGCAATCAGCCCCAGCATTTT	CASSGTGGNQPQHF
TRBJ1-1	TRBV10-3	-	-	TGTGCCACGGGGTTTGGGGTTCCGAACACTGAAGCTTTCTTT	CATGFGVPNTEAFF
TRBJ1-2	TRBV12-5	TRBD1	-	TGTGCTAGTGGTTTGGGGCAGGGGGCGGGTGGCTACACCTTC	CASGLGQGAGGYTF
TRBJ2-5	TRBV2	TRBD1	-	TGTGCCAGCAGTCCCCTAGGGACAGGGGGAGGAGAGACCCAGTACTTC	CASSPLGTGGGETQYF
TRBJ1-5	TRBV19	TRBD1	-	TGTGCCAGTAGTCGGACAGGGGACCAGCCCCAGCATTTT	CASSRTGDQPQHF
TRBJ1-2	TRBV10-3	-	few	TGTGCCATCAGAGGACAGTCTAGAGATGGCTACACCTTC	CAIRGQSRDGYTF
TRBJ1-4	TRBV27	TRBD1	-	TGTGCCAGCTGGGACAGGGTGATTAGTGAAAAACTGTTTTTT	CASWDRVISEKLFF
TRBJ1-2	TRBV5-1	TRBD1	-	TGCGCCAGCAGCTGGACGACAGGGAATGACGGCTACACCTTC	CASSWTTGNDGYTF
TRBJ2-6	TRBV30	-	-	TGTGCCTGGAGTGGGGGACACCTTGGGGCCAACGTCCTGACTTTC	CAWSGGHLGANVLTF
TRBJ1-1	TRBV28	TRBD1	-	TGTGCCAGCAGTCTTAACAGGGGTAGGGGGACTGAAGCTTTCTTT	CASSLNRGRGTEAFF
TRBJ1-3	TRBV6-5	-	-	TGTGCCAGCAGTTACGGGGGACAAGGAAACACCATATATTTT	CASSYGGQGNTIYF
TRBJ2-2	TRBV7-2	TRBD2	-	TGTGCCAGCAGCGCCCAGCTCCTACTAGCGGGCGGAACCGGGGAGCTGTTTTTT	CASSAQLLLAGGTGELFF
TRBJ2-3	TRBV27	-	-	TGTGCCACCCGGCCCTCAGCGGATCCCACAGATACGCAGTATTTT	CATRPSADPTDTQYF
TRBJ1-5	TRBV28	-	-	TGTGCCAGCAGTGTGGGACTTTGGAATCAGCCCCAGCATTTT	CASSVGLWNQPQHF
TRBJ2-1	TRBV5-1	TRBD2	-	TGCGCCAGCAGCGCGGGGACTAGCGGGCGGTCCTCCTACAATGAGCAGTTCTTC	CASSAGTSGRSSYNEQFF
TRBJ2-5	TRBV5-1	-	-	TGCGCCAGCAGCTTGGCCTTGGGGGCGGGTGAGACCCAGTACTTC	CASSLALGAGETQYF
TRBJ2-1	TRBV5-4	-	-	TGTGCCAGCAGCTACGGGAGACCCGGCTACAATGAGCAGTTCTTC	CASSYGRPGYNEQFF
TRBJ2-7	TRBV4-1	-	once	TGCGCCAGCAGCCAGCGAGTCTCCTACGAGCAGTACTTC	CASSQRVSYEQYF
TRBJ1-1	TRBV10-3	TRBD1	-	TGTGCCATCAGTAATACAGGGGGGAACACTGAAGCTTTCTTT	CAISNTGGNTEAFF
TRBJ2-7	TRBV5-1	TRBD2	-	TGCGCCAGCAGCTTACTAGCGGGAGGGTACGAGCAGTACTTC	CASSLLAGGYEQYF
TRBJ2-3	TRBV5-1	-	-	TGCGCCAGCAGCATAACGGTCGGGACTAGCACAGATACGCAGTATTTT	CASSITVGTSTDTQYF
TRBJ1-5	TRBV19	-	-	TGTGCCAGTAACGGAGGACCGCAGCCCCAGCATTTT	CASNGGPQPQHF
TRBJ1-2	TRBV10-1	-	-	TGCGCCAGCAGTGAGGCCGCACGCAGGGGAGAAGGCTACACCTTC	CASSEAARRGEGYTF
TRBJ2-5	TRBV11-2	TRBD2	once	TGTGCCAGCAGCTTAGAAGCGGGGGAGACCCAGTACTTC	CASSLEAGETQYF
TRBJ2-7	TRBV6-5	TRBD1	-	TGTGCCAGCAGTTACTCTAGGGGACAGTCCTACGAGCAGTACTTC	CASSYSRGQSYEQYF
TRBJ2-7	TRBV5-1	TRBD2	-	TGCGCCAGCAGCCCGGGACTAGGCGGGTCCGAGCAGTACTTC	CASSPGLGGSEQYF
TRBJ2-5	TRBV6-1	TRBD2	-	TGTGCCAGCAGTGTTAGGGTAATAGCGGGAGGTGGGAGTGGAGAGACCCAGTACTTC	CASSVRVIAGGGSGETQYF
TRBJ2-1	TRBV27	TRBD1	-	TGTGCCAGCAGTACTGGGACAGGGGGCTGGAATGAGCAGTTCTTC	CASSTGTGGWNEQFF
TRBJ1-2	TRBV11-2	TRBD1	-	TGTGCCAGCAGCTCCACAGGGGGCGCTTATGGCTACACCTTC	CASSSTGGAYGYTF
TRBJ2-3	TRBV5-4	-	-	TGTGCCAGCAGCTTGGAAGGGAGAGATACGCAGTATTTT	CASSLEGRDTQYF
TRBJ1-1	TRBV6-1	TRBD1	-	TGTGCCAGCAGCATAAAAACAGGGGCCACTGAAGCTTTCTTT	CASSIKTGATEAFF
TRBJ2-6	TRBV11-2	-	few	TGTGCCAGCAGCCCCTTGGGGGCAATCGGCGGGGCCAACGTCCTGACTTTC	CASSPLGAIGGANVLTF
TRBJ2-5	TRBV7-9	TRBD2	-	TGTGCCAGCAGCCACTACGGGGGGGTACACCAAGAGACCCAGTACTTC	CASSHYGGVHQETQYF
TRBJ2-7	TRBV7-2	-	-	TGTGCCAGCAGCTTCGGTAGCGTCTCCTACGAGCAGTACTTC	CASSFGSVSYEQYF
TRBJ2-2	TRBV5-1	-	few	TGCGCCAGCAGCTTGGACCGCGCTTCCGGGGAGCTGTTTTTT	CASSLDRASGELFF
TRBJ1-6	TRBV4-1	-	-	TGCGCCAGCAGCCCTCTGGCAGGGGTTTCACCCCTCCACTTT	CASSPLAGVSPLHF
TRBJ1-3	TRBV4-1	-	-	TGCGCCAGCGGGGCTATCATCTCTGGAAACACCATATATTTT	CASGAIISGNTIYF
TRBJ1-3	TRBV6-4	-	few	TGTGCCAGCAGTCCCTTCGGGGAGGGGCCCTCCGGCCGGAACACCATATATTTT	CASSPFGEGPSGRNTIYF
TRBJ2-3	TRBV5-5	-	-	TGTGCCAGCAGCCGTAGCGGAAGCAGCACAGATACGCAGTATTTT	CASSRSGSSTDTQYF
TRBJ1-5	TRBV6-5	-	-	TGTGCCAGCAAGGAGTTCAATCAGCCCCAGCATTTT	CASKEFNQPQHF
TRBJ2-1	TRBV9	TRBD2	-	TGTGCCAGCAGCGTAGGGACTAGCGGGAGCTCCTACAATGAGCAGTTCTTC	CASSVGTSGSSYNEQFF
TRBJ2-7	TRBV27	-	-	TGTGCCAGCAGTTTATGTCGGGATCCTTTTATCTACGAGCAGTACTTC	CASSLCRDPFIYEQYF
TRBJ1-2	TRBV19	-	-	TGTGCCAGTAGCCTCGACGACGGCTCGAGAGGTGGCTACACCTTC	CASSLDDGSRGGYTF
TRBJ2-3	TRBV5-1	TRBD2	-	TGCGCCAGCAGCTTGTTTTACTCCTCGGGAGGGCCCACAGATACGCAGTATTTT	CASSLFYSSGGPTDTQYF
TRBJ1-4	TRBV5-4	TRBD1	-	TGTGCCAGCAGCTCGGGACAGCTTATCCTATTT	CASSSGQLILF
TRBJ2-1	TRBV2	-	-	TGTGCCAGCAGTGATTGGGCCGCCTTTAAAGACAATGAGCAGTTCTTC	CASSDWAAFKDNEQFF
TRBJ1-1	TRBV29-1	-	-	TGCAGCGTTGGCCGGTTGGGGGCAGGGACCTTCCAAGCTTTCTTT	CSVGRLGAGTFQAFF
TRBJ1-3	TRBV9	TRBD1	-	TGTGCCAGCAGCCTTGGGGACAGGGGTGTGAACACCATATATTTT	CASSLGDRGVNTIYF